The 4 T cell receptor beta chains presented below share a single source sample, sequenced in a study of blood T cell repertoires in COVID-19. Using immunoSEQ multiplex PCR, the repertoire was profiled, and TCRdb retains in-frame clones only, with some absent. This table has 150,000 to 160,000 clones, around 80% appearing once. Input material: peripheral blood. These receptors were taken from a woman aged 45-60 years with acute or convalescent COVID-19.

Turning to this clone: Other DNA sequences from this sample encode an identical CDR3 as well. The V and J genes are TRBV6-6 and TRBJ2-1, with no clear D. In germline, CDR1 is MNHNY, CDR2 SVGAGI (reference sequence). The CDR3 consists of 14 residues. Deletions cut 0 bases from V and 4 bases from J, with 7 bases between. CDR3 sequence: CASSYSRVYNEQFF. CDR3 DNA: TGTGCCAGCAGTTACTCTCGGGTTTACAATGAGCAGTTCTTC.

The count of this clone is one. The chain has TRBV3-1 (or the pseudogene TRBV3-2) and TRBJ2-2; maybe TRBD1 (6 bases). V was shortened by 4 bases and J by 3 bases, with 9 bases between the two germline ends. CDR3 size: 14 residues. Germline CDR1 and CDR2: LGHDT and YNNKEL (reference sequence). The CDR3 region is CASSLQGDTGELFF. CDR3 sequence (DNA): TGTGCCAGCAGCCTACAGGGCGACACCGGGGAGCTGTTTTTT.

This clone was seen only a few times. J is TRBJ1-6 and V is TRBV7-2, with a possible D match to TRBD1 (5 bases). This CDR3 contains 13 residues. The germline V gene has CDR1 SGHTA and CDR2 FQGNSA. The V and J ends lost 3 bases and 7 bases respectively, with 7 bases between them. This chain's CDR3 is CASSFGGNSPLHF. The CDR3 DNA reads TGTGCCAGCAGCTTCGGGGGGAATTCACCCCTCCACTTT.

The DNA of the CDR3 is TGCAGCGCCACCGGGACAGACAATGAAAAACTGTTTTTT. It is translated as CSATGTDNEKLFF. The chain carries TRBV29-1 and TRBJ1-4, with 7 bases that match TRBD1. Germline CDR1 and CDR2: SQVTM and ANQGSEA. Trimming took 7 bases from V and 5 from J; bases not matched to a gene: 7. This CDR3 region has 13 residues.